Included here is one T cell receptor (beta chain) sequence, with context. Its antigen is unknown. The CDR3 length is 15 residues. V lost 0 bases, J lost 3 bases, and 9 bases lay in between. The V gene's germline CDR1 is MRHNA and CDR2 SNTAGT. Generated by immunoSEQ multiplex PCR, the TCRdb table keeps only in-frame clones and is missing some. Among about 46,000 clones listed, over 75% were seen once. The data stem from a study of OX40 agonist ivuxolimab in advanced cancers. Study results and limitations: On average, CD8+ T cells showed a greater number of expanded clones than CD4+.

Systemic immunosuppression or autoimmune disease history was grounds to exclude patients. This chain connects TRBV6-4 to TRBJ2-1, with D maybe TRBD2 (5 bases). The material was CD4+ or CD8+ T cells sorted from blood, obtained in a trial of the OX40 agonist ivuxolimab. The receptor was isolated from an adult with an advanced solid tumor such as melanoma, head and neck, liver or kidney cancer. The CDR3 reads CASSDSAEVYNEQFF. In nucleotides, the CDR3 is TGTGCCAGCAGTGACTCAGCGGAAGTCTACAATGAGCAGTTCTTC.